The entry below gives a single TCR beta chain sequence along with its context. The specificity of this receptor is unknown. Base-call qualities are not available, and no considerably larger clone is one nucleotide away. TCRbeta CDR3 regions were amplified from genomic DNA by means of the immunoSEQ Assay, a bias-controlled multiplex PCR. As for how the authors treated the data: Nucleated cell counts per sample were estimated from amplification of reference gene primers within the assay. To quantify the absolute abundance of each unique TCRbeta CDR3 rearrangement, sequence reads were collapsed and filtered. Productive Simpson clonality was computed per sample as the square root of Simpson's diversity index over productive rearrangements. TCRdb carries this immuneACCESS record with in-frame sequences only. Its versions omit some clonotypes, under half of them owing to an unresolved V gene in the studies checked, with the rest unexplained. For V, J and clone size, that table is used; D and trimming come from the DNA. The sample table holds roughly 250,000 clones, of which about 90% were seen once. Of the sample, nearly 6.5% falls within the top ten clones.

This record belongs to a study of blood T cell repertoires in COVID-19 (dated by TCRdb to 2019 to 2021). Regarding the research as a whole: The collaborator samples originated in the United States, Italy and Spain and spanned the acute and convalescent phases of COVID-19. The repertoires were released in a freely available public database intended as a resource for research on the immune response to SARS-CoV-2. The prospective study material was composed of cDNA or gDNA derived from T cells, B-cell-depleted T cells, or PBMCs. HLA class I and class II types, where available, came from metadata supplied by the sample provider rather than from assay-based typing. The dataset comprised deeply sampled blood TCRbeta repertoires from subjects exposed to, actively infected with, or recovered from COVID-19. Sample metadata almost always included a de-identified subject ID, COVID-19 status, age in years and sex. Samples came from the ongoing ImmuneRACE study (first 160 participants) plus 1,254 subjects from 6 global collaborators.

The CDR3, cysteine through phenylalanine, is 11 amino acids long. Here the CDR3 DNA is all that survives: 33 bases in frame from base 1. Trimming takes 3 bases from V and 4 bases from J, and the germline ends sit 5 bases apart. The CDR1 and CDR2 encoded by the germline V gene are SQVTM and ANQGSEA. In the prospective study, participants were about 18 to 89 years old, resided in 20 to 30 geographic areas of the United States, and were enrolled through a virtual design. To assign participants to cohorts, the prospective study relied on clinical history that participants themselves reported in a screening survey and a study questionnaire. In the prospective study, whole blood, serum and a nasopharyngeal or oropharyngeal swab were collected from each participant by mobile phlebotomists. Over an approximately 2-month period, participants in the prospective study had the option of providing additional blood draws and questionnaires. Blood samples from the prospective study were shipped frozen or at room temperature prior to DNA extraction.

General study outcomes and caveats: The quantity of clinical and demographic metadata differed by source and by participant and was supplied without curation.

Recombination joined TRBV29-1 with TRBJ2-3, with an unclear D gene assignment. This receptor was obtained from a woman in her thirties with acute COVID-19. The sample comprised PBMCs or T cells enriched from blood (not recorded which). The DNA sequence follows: TGCAGCGTTGATCCTCCAGATACGCAGTATTTT. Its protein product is CSVDPPDTQYF.